The text below deals with one T cell receptor beta chain. Its antigen remains unidentified. This entry comes from a study of CD8 T cells in ankylosing spondylitis. Findings and caveats of the study: Seemingly characteristic of ankylosing spondylitis blood was a TCR beta motif consisting of about 8 highly homologous variants.

Via MiXCR, TCRdb re-called the 5' RACE reads, giving one row per CDR3 protein. This table has about 840,000 distinct CDR3 sequences, 12% appearing once. CDR1 SGHKS and CDR2 YYEKEE come from the germline V gene (reference sequence). This CDR3 spans 15 amino acids. Trimming removed 1 base from V and 8 bases from J; junction bases left unmatched: 7. The chain recombines TRBV5-5 with TRBJ2-1; 9 bases align to TRBD2. The clonotype comes from a male donor with ankylosing spondylitis. The source material was blood, either unsorted or a sorted T cell fraction (not recorded which). The CDR3 DNA is TGTGCCAGCAGCTTGCAGAGTAGCGGGGGTTATGAGCAGTTCTTC. Encoded protein: CASSLQSSGGYEQFF.